Presented here are 14 T cell receptor beta chains from one specimen sequenced in a study of beta chain features in type 1 diabetes. Since all of the isolated RNA was reverse transcribed, expressed TCRB transcripts were what got sequenced. This table comes from immunoSEQ multiplex PCR, and its TCRdb copy is limited to in-frame clones, with some not included. This sample carries about 360,000 clones, over 9.5% of them seen once, and the ten largest clones take 0.017%. Material for sequencing was naive CD4+ T cells from blood. All receptors derive from a man aged 18 to 35 in good health.

The J gene is TRBJ2-1, the V gene TRBV28; 10 bases line up with TRBD2. V trimming: 10 bases; J trimming: 3 bases; junction bases outside the gene matches: 6. CDR1 MDHEN and CDR2 SYDVKM come from the germline V gene. The CDR3 has 14 amino acids. The CDR3: CAIAASGSYNEQFF. In DNA form, the CDR3 reads TGTGCCATCGCGGCTAGCGGGAGCTACAATGAGCAGTTCTTC.

The chain uses TRBV5-4 and TRBJ2-5; 8 nucleotides align to TRBD2. The trim removed 5 bases at V and 2 bases at J, leaving 5 bases unmatched. Germline loops: CDR1 SGHNT, CDR2 YYREEE (reference sequence). This CDR3 region has 14 residues. CDR3 sequence (DNA): TGTGCCAGCAGTCTGACTAGCGTGCAAGAGACCCAGTACTTC. Amino acid sequence: CASSLTSVQETQYF. Drawing the rest from reference TRBV5-4 and TRBJ2-5, the complete variable domain is ETGVTQSPTHLIKTRGQQVTLRCSSQSGHNTVSWYQQALGQGPQFIFQYYREEENGRGNFPPRFSGLQFPNYSSELNVNALELDDSALYLCASSLTSVQETQYFGPGTRLLVL.

This clone was counted between two and nine times. This chain joins TRBV7-2 and TRBJ2-5; unclear D gene. The CDR3 is 11 residues long. With 1 base removed from V and 12 bases from J, the gap between germline ends came to 9 bases. In germline, CDR1 is SGHTA, CDR2 FQGNSA. CDR3: CASSLGRLEYF. CDR3 bases: TGTGCCAGCAGCTTAGGGCGACTGGAGTACTTC.

This chain connects TRBV18 to TRBJ1-2; no reliable D call. The V and J ends lost 8 bases and 3 bases respectively, with 16 bases between them. The length of the CDR3 is 14 residues. CDR1 is KGHSH, CDR2 LQKENI, per germline. The CDR3 nucleotides read TGTGCCAGCAGGAGCGAGGCACAATACTATGGCTACACCTTC. Translating it yields CASRSEAQYYGYTF.

This clone was detected a few times. V and J are TRBV9 and TRBJ1-2; D gene uncertain. This CDR3 is 14 amino acids long. Per the germline V gene, CDR1 is SGDLS and CDR2 is YYNGEE. Trimming pared 4 bases from V and 8 bases from J, leaving 18 bases between. CDR3 amino acids: CASSPRRAGGGYTF. In DNA, the CDR3 is TGTGCCAGCAGCCCCCGGCGGGCCGGAGGCGGCTACACCTTC.

In DNA, the CDR3 is TGTGCCAGCAGAGAACAGGGGGGTGAGCAGTTCTTC. Translation gives CASREQGGEQFF. The genes are TRBV2 and TRBJ2-1; 8 bases agree with TRBD1. This CDR3 has 12 residues. With V trimmed by 6 bases and J by 9 bases, 4 bases remained unmatched. Looked up from germline, CDR1 is SNHLY and CDR2 is FYNNEI.

This clone has a handful of counts. The chain couples TRBV6-1 to TRBJ2-7; TRBD2 matches at 8 bases. The V gene's germline CDR1 is MNHNS and CDR2 SASEGT. With 8 bases clipped from V and 3 bases from J, the junction kept 6 bases outside the gene matches. This CDR3 contains 13 residues. DNA for the CDR3: TGTGCCAGCCGGCAGCGGGGGATCTACGAGCAGTACTTC. Amino acids: CASRQRGIYEQYF.

In this sample, this clone turned up a few times. At one end, the junction sequence differs from germline, possibly due to a read error. J is TRBJ1-1 and V is TRBV30, with D possibly TRBD1 on 5 matching bases. Germline V gene sequence: CDR1 GTSNPN, CDR2 SVGIG (reference sequence). CDR3 length: 12 amino acids. The CDR3 region has the DNA TGTGCCTGGAGCGCGTCGGGACTTATTGAAATATTT. Its translation: CAWSASGLIEIF.

The rearrangement links TRBV5-5 to TRBJ2-1, with D maybe TRBD1 (5 bases). The CDR3 loop spans 16 amino acids. Germline V gives CDR1 SGHKS, CDR2 YYEKEE (reference sequence). Trimming left V 4 bases short and J 2 bases short, with 16 bases between. CDR3: CASSTPDKATYNEQFF. DNA for the CDR3: TGTGCCAGCAGCACGCCGGACAAGGCTACCTACAATGAGCAGTTCTTC.

This clone appeared a few times. CDR3 DNA sequence: TGTGCCAGCTCACCACTTCGGGGGGCGGACAATGAGCAGTTCTTC. This gives the protein CASSPLRGADNEQFF. The chain is built from TRBV18 and TRBJ2-1, with D possibly TRBD2 on 7 matching bases. The CDR3 extends over 15 amino acids. CDR1 and CDR2 from the germline V gene are KGHSH and LQKENI. V was cut by 1 base and J by 5 bases, with 12 bases left in between.

The V call is TRBV29-1, the J call TRBJ2-5; 7 positions agree with TRBD1. Judging by the DNA end, TRBJ2-7 fits better; the J call may be wrong. The germline V gene has CDR1 SQVTM and CDR2 ANQGSEA. The CDR3 is 10 residues long. The CDR3 here is CSARGNEQYF. DNA for the CDR3: TGCAGCGCCAGGGGGAACGAGCAGTACTTC.

This clone was seen only a few times. V gene TRBV7-2 combines with J gene TRBJ2-5; D perhaps matches TRBD2 (6 bases). The V end lost 6 bases, the J end lost 2 bases, and 10 bases lay between the germline ends. This CDR3 region has 13 residues. Germline V gene lookup returns CDR1 SGHTA and CDR2 FQGNSA. This CDR3 reads CASSPLAQETQYF. The CDR3 nucleotides are TGTGCCAGCAGTCCTCTAGCGCAAGAGACCCAGTACTTC.

The chain uses TRBV5-1 and TRBJ2-1; 10 bases agree with TRBD2. After removal of 4 bases from V and 5 bases from J, the junction contained 9 bases not matched to a gene. This CDR3 region has 16 residues. CDR1 and CDR2 from the germline V gene are SGHRS and YFSETQ. The chain's CDR3 is CASSTLPSGGHNEQFF. The CDR3, as DNA: TGCGCCAGCAGCACCCTACCTAGCGGGGGTCACAATGAGCAGTTCTTC.

This clone appeared a few times. The chain combines TRBV18 with TRBJ2-6; a possible D gene is TRBD1 (7 bases). CDR1 KGHSH and CDR2 LQKENI come from the germline V gene. The CDR3 has 15 residues. Trimming left V 6 bases short and J 6 bases short, with 15 bases between. In DNA, the CDR3 is TGTGCCAGCTCCCCCAGGGGGGCGTCGGCCAACGTCCTGACTTTC. Translation gives CASSPRGASANVLTF.